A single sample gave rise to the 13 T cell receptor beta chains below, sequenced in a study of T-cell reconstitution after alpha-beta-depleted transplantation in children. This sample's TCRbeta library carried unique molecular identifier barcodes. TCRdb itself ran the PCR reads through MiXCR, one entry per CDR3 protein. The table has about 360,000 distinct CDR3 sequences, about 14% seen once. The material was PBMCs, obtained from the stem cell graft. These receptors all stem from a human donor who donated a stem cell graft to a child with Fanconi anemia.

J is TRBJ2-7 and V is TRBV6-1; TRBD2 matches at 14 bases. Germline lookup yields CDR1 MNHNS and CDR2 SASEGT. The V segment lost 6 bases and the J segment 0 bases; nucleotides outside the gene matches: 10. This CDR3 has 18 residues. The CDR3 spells CASRPGLAGAYISYEQYF. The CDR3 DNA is TGTGCCAGCAGGCCGGGACTAGCGGGGGCCTACATCTCCTACGAGCAGTACTTC.

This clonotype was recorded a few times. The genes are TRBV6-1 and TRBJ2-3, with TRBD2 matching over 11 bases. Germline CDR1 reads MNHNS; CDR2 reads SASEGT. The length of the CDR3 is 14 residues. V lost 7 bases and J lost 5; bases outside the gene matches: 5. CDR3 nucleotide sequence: TGTGCCAGCAAAGCTAGCGGGGGGATAGATACGCAGTATTTT. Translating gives CASKASGGIDTQYF.

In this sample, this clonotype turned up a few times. CDR3 loop: CASTPRGVSNEKLFF. The CDR3 DNA is TGTGCCAGCACCCCGAGGGGGGTCTCTAATGAAAAACTGTTTTTT. The chain recombines TRBV7-8 with TRBJ1-4; D is perhaps TRBD1 (6 bases). V was clipped by 7 bases and J by 3 bases, with 15 bases between them. Germline values: CDR1 SGHVS, CDR2 FQNEAQ. This CDR3 is 15 amino acids long.

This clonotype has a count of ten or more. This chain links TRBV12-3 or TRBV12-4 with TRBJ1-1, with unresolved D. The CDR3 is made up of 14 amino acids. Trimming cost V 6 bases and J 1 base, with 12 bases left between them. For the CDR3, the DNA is TGTGCCAGCAGGTATCAAGACCCGAACACTGAAGCTTTCTTT. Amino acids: CASRYQDPNTEAFF.

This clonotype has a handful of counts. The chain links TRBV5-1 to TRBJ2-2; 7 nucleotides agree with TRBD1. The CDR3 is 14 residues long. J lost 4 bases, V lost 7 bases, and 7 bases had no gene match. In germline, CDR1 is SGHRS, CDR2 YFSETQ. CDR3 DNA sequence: TGCGCCAGCGGGGGACAGTCCTCCACCGGGGAGCTGTTTTTT. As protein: CASGGQSSTGELFF.

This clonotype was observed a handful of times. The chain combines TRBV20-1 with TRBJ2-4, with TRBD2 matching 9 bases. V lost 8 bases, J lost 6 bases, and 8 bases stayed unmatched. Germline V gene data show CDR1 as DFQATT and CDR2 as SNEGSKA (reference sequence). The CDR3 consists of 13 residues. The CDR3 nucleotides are TGCAGTATCCCGGCTAGCGGGGTAAACATTCAGTACTTC. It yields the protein CSIPASGVNIQYF.

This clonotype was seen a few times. CDR3 sequence: CAWVTGPFTEQYF. The CDR3 DNA sequence: TGTGCCTGGGTAACTGGGCCCTTCACCGAGCAGTACTTC. The chain carries TRBV30 and TRBJ2-7, with D unresolved. The CDR3 loop spans 13 amino acids. Germline V CDR1 and CDR2: GTSNPN, SVGIG (reference sequence). Deletions cut 5 bases from V and 6 bases from J, with 17 bases between.

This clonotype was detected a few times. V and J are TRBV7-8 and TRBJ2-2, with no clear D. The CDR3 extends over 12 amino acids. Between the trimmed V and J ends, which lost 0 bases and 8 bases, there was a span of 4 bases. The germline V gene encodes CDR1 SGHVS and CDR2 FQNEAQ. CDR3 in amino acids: CASSLASGELFF. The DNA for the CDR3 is TGTGCCAGCAGCTTAGCGTCTGGGGAGCTGTTTTTT.

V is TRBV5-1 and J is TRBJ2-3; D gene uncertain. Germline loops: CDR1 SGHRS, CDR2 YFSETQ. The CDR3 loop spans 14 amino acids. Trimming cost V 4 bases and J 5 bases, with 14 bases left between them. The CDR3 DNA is TGCGCCAGCAGCACCGGCACCCCGAGAGATACGCAGTATTTT. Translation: CASSTGTPRDTQYF.

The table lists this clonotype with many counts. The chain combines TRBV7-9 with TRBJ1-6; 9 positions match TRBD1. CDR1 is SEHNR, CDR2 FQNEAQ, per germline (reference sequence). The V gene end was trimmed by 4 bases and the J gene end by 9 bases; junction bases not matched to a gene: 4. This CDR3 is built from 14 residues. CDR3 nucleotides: TGTGCCAGCAGCTCGGGACAGGGAAGTTCACCCCTCCACTTT. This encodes CASSSGQGSSPLHF. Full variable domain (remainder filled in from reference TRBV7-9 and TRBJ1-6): DTGVSQNPRHKITKRGQNVTFRCDPISEHNRLYWYRQTLGQGPEFLTYFQNEAQLEKSRLLSDRFSAERPKGSFSTLEIQRTEQGDSAMYLCASSSGQGSSPLHFGNGTRLTVT.

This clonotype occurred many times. The CDR3 DNA reads TGCGCCAGCACCCTAAGGGTAGGGTTCGCTGAAGCTTTCTTT. It is translated as CASTLRVGFAEAFF. V usage is TRBV4-1 and J usage is TRBJ1-1; D ambiguous. The V gene lost 7 bases and the J gene lost 6 bases, with 18 bases spanning the gap. The germline gives CDR1 MGHRA, CDR2 YSYEKL. The length of the CDR3 is 14 residues.

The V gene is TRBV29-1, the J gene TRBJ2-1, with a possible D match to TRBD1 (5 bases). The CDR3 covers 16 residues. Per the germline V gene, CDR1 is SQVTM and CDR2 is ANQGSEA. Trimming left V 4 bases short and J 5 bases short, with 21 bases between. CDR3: CSVVEWAGILDNEQFF. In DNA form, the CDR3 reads TGCAGCGTTGTGGAGTGGGCAGGGATATTGGACAATGAGCAGTTCTTC.

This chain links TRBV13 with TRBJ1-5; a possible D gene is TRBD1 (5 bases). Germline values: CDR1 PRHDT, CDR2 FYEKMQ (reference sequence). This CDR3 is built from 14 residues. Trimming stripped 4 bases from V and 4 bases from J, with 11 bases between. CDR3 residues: CASSSMQGNQPQHF. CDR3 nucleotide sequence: TGTGCCAGCAGCTCCATGCAGGGAAATCAGCCCCAGCATTTT.